Listed below are T cell receptor beta chains from one sample, sequenced in a study of radiation and T cells in renal cell carcinoma. Sequenced by immunoSEQ multiplex PCR; TCRdb stores in-frame clones only, minus some. Of 100,000 to 150,000 clones in the sample, approximately 85% are singletons; the top ten hold 5% to 6.5%. This specimen was blood, taken from a patient whose treatment included radiotherapy and nephrectomy. These receptor sequences come from a man in his fifties or sixties with renal cell carcinoma. Each CDR3 is given with its conserved first and last residue. Fields, in order: D gene, V gene, J gene, clone size, CDR3 DNA, CDR3 protein. A D gene is named only where the DNA matches it firmly. Size tells how often a clone was seen (once, few, many) or the class of an expanded clone, and some rows leave it out.

NA	TRBV6-1	TRBJ2-7	NA	TGTGCCAGCAGTGATCTCAGGTCCTACGAGCAGTACTTC	CASSDLRSYEQYF
TRBD2	TRBV4-2	TRBJ2-1	NA	TGTGCCAGCAGCCAAATAACTAGCGGGAGCCGTGGGAATGAGCAGTTCTTC	CASSQITSGSRGNEQFF
TRBD1	TRBV6-1	TRBJ2-1	NA	TGTGCCAGCAGTATCGACAGGGGGATCCACAATGAGCAGTTCTTC	CASSIDRGIHNEQFF
NA	TRBV18	TRBJ2-1	NA	TGTGCCAGCTCACCAGGATTTGGGCAGGGCAAAAACTACAATGAGCAGTTCTTC	CASSPGFGQGKNYNEQFF
NA	TRBV6-1	TRBJ2-5	NA	TGTGCCAGCAGTGAAGCGCCCTTGGTTCAAGAGACCCAGTACTTC	CASSEAPLVQETQYF
TRBD2	TRBV4-1	TRBJ2-7	few	TGCGCCAGCAGCCAAGATACTAGCCTCGGACTAGCGGGAGGCGAGCAGTACTTC	CASSQDTSLGLAGGEQYF
NA	TRBV6-6	TRBJ1-1	NA	TGTGCCAGCAGGAACGTGAGGGTGAACACTGAAGCTTTCTTT	CASRNVRVNTEAFF
NA	TRBV6-6	TRBJ2-7	NA	TGTGCCAGCAGCCCAGGTCACCCCAGCGCCTACGAGCAGTACTTC	CASSPGHPSAYEQYF
NA	TRBV6-1	TRBJ2-2	NA	TGTGCAGCTCCCCCGCGGACTCACAACACCGGGGAGCTGTTTTTT	CAAPPRTHNTGELFF
NA	TRBV25-1	TRBJ1-6	once	TGTGCCAGCAGTGTCCCTGGAGATAGTTCACCCCTCCACTTT	CASSVPGDSSPLHF
TRBD1	TRBV2	TRBJ2-5	NA	TGTGCCAGCAGTGAGGGGACAGGTAAAGAGACCCAGTACTTC	CASSEGTGKETQYF
NA	TRBV28	TRBJ1-2	NA	TGTGCCAGCCGTTGGGGGCGGTCCTATGGCTACACCTTC	CASRWGRSYGYTF
NA	TRBV6-6	TRBJ1-1	NA	TGTGCCAGCAGTTACTACGGGGGAAACACTGAAGCTTTCTTT	CASSYYGGNTEAFF
TRBD2	TRBV5-1	TRBJ2-1	NA	TGCGCCAGCAGGGCACTAGCGGGAGGGAGCGATGAGCAGTTCTTC	CASRALAGGSDEQFF
NA	TRBV2	TRBJ2-1	NA	TGTGCCAGCAGGAACTCGGGGACTGAGCAGTTCTTC	CASRNSGTEQFF
NA	TRBV6-1	TRBJ1-1	NA	TGTGCCAGCAGTGAGTGGGGGACGGAAGGAACCCGGGAAACTTTCTTT	CASSEWGTEGTRETFF
NA	TRBV5-1	TRBJ2-7	once	TGCGCCAGCAGCTTGCTCAGGACCTCCTACGAGCAGTACTTC	CASSLLRTSYEQYF
TRBD1	TRBV28	TRBJ2-7	NA	TGTGCCAGCAGTCAGGGGGCGCGGTACGAGCAGTACTTC	CASSQGARYEQYF
TRBD2	TRBV7-2	TRBJ2-3	NA	TGTGCCAGCAGCTTTCGTGCTAGCGGGGGGGCCAGTGGAGATACGCAGTATTTT	CASSFRASGGASGDTQYF
NA	TRBV5-4	TRBJ2-2	NA	TGTGCCAGCAGCTTGGCACAGAACACCGGGGAGCTGTTTTTT	CASSLAQNTGELFF
NA	TRBV10-3	TRBJ2-6	NA	TGTGCCATCAGTGAACCAAGGTCAGCCAACGTCCTGACTTTC	CAISEPRSANVLTF
NA	TRBV5-1	TRBJ2-7	NA	TGCGCCAGCAGGGGGGAGGATTATTCCTACGAGCAGTACTTC	CASRGEDYSYEQYF